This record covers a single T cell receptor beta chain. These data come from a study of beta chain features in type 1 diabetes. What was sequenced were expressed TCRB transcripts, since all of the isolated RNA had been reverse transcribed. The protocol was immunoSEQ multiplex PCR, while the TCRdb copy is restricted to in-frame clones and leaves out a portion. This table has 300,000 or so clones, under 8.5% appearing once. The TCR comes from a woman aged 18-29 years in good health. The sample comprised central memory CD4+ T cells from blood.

Here the CDR3 reads CASSPITDGELFF. The CDR3 DNA reads as TGTGCCAGCAGCCCGATTACGGACGGGGAGCTGTTTTTT. The rearrangement uses TRBV9 and TRBJ2-2; D remains ambiguous. Trimming took 4 bases from V and 7 from J, leaving 11 bases between them. This CDR3 region has 13 residues. Germline CDR1 reads SGDLS; CDR2 reads YYNGEE.